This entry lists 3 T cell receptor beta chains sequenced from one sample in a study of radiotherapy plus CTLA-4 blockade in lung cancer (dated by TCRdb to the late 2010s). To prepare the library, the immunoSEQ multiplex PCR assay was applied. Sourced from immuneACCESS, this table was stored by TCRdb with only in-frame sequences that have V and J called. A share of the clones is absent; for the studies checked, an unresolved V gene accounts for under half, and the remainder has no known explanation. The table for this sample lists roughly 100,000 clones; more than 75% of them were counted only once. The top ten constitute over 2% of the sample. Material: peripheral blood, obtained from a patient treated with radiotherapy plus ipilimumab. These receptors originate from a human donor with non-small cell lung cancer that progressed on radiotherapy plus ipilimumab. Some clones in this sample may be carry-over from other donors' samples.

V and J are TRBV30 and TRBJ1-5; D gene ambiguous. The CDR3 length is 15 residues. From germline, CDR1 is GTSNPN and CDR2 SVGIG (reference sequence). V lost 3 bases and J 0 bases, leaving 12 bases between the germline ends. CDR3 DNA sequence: TGTGCCTGGAGGGAGGGCAGTTATAGCAATCAGCCCCAGCATTTT. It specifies CAWREGSYSNQPQHF.

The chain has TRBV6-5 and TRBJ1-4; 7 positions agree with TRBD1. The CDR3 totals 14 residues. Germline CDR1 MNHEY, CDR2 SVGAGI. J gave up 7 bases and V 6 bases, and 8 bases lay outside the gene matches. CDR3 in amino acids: CASRQQGPPEKLFF. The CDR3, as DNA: TGTGCCAGCAGACAACAGGGGCCCCCTGAAAAACTGTTTTTT.

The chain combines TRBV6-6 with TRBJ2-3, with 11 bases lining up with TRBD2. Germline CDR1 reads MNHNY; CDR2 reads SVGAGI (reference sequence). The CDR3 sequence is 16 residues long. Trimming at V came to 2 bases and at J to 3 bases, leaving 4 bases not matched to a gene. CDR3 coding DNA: TGTGCCAGCAGTTACGGGACTAGCGGTATGACAGATACGCAGTATTTT. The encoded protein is CASSYGTSGMTDTQYF.